A single TCR beta chain is shown here with its context. Data came from immunoSEQ multiplex PCR; TCRdb stores just in-frame clones and leaves some out. This sample has some 110,000 clones, with roughly nine tenths found just once. CDR1 and CDR2 from the germline V gene are KGHSH and LQKENI. The germline V and J ends were trimmed by 3 bases and 4 bases, with 9 bases remaining between them. This CDR3 spans 14 amino acids. The data stem from a study of T cell changes during pregnancy in multiple sclerosis. This sequence was found in a female donor with multiple sclerosis, enrolled in a pregnancy study. This chain connects TRBV18 to TRBJ2-2; maybe TRBD2 (5 bases). The specimen was peripheral blood, collected before pregnancy. CDR3 amino acids: CASSPDRGTGELFF. Here the CDR3 DNA reads TGTGCCAGCTCACCGGACCGGGGCACCGGGGAGCTGTTTTTT. The variable domain in full, completed from reference TRBV18 and TRBJ2-2, reads NAGVMQNPRHLVRRRGQEARLRCSPMKGHSHVYWYRQLPEEGLKFMVYLQKENIIDESGMPKERFSAEFPKEGPSILRIQQVVRGDSAAYFCASSPDRGTGELFFGEGSRLTVL.